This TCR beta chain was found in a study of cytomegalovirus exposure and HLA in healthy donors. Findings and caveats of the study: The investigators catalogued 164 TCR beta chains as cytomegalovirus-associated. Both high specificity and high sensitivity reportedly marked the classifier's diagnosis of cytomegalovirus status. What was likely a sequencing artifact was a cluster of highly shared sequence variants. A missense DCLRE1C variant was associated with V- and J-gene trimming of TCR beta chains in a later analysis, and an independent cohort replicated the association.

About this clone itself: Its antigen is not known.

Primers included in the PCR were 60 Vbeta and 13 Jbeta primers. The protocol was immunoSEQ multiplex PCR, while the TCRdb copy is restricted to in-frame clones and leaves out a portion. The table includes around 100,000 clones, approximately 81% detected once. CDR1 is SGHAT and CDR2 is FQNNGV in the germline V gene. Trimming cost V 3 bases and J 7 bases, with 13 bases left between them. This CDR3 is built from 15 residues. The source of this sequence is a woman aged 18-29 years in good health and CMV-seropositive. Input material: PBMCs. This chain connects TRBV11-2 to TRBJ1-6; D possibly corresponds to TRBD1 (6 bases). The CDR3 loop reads CASSFRGQENSPLHF. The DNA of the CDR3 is TGTGCCAGCAGCTTCCGGGGACAAGAGAATTCACCCCTCCACTTT.